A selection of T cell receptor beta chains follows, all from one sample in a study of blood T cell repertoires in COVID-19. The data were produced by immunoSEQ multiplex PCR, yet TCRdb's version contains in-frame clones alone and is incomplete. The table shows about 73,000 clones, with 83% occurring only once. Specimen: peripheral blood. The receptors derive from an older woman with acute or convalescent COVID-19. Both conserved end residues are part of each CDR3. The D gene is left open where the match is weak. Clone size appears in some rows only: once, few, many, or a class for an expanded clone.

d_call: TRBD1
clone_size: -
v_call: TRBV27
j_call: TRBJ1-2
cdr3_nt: TGTGCCAGCAGCCTCGGACAGGATTATGGCTACACCTTC
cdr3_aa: CASSLGQDYGYTF

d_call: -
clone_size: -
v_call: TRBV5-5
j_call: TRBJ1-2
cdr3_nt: TGTGCCAGCAGCCGAATGGAGGCGCTGGGAGGCTACACCTTC
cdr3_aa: CASSRMEALGGYTF

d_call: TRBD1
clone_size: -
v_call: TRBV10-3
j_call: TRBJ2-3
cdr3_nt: TGTGCCATCAGTCCGCCGGGACAGGGTTCTGCTAAAACGCAGTATTTT
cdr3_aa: CAISPPGQGSAKTQYF

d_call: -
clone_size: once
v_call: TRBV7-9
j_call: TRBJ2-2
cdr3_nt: TGTGCCAGCAGCATAAGGGCAGGGATAGACACCGGGGAGCTGTTTTTT
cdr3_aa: CASSIRAGIDTGELFF

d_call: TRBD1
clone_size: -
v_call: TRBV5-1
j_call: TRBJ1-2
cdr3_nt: TGCGCCAGCAGCTTGGCCACTTCCGGGACAGGGAGCTACACCTTC
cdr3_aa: CASSLATSGTGSYTF

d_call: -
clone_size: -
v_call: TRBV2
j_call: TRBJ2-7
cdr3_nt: TGTGCCAGCAGCGAGACATTCCCAGGTTCCTCCTACGAGCAGTACTTC
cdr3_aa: CASSETFPGSSYEQYF

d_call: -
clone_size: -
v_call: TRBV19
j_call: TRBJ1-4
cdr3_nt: TGTGCCAGTAGTATCCGGGGGGACAAACTGTTTTTT
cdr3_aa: CASSIRGDKLFF

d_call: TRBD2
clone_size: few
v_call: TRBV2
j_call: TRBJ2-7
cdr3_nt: TGTGCCAGCCACAACGGACTAGCGACCTACGAGCAGTACTTC
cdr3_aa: CASHNGLATYEQYF

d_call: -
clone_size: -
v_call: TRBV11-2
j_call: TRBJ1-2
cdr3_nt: TGTGCCAGCAGCGCACCCTCAGGGGCCATCTATGGCTACACCTTC
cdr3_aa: CASSAPSGAIYGYTF

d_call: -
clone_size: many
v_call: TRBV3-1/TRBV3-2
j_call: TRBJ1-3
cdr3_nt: TGTGCCAGCAGCCAGCCGGCTGGAAACACCATATATTTT
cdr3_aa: CASSQPAGNTIYF

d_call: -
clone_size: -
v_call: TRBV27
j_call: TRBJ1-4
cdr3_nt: TGTGCCAGCAGTCGGGGGTCTAATGAAAAACTGTTTTTT
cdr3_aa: CASSRGSNEKLFF

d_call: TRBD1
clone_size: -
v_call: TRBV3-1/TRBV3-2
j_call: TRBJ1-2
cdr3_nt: TGTGCCAGCAGCCAAGGACAGGGTATTGAGGGCTACACCTTC
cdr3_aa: CASSQGQGIEGYTF

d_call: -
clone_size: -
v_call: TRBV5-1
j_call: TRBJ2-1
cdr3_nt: TGCGCCAGCAGCTTGGTTGGGGGGGCCATTGTCAATGAGCAGTTCTTC
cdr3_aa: CASSLVGGAIVNEQFF

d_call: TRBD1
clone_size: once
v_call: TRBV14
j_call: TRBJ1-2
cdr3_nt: TGTGCCAGCAGCCAACTAACAGGGGGATATCCCTATGGCTACACCTTC
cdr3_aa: CASSQLTGGYPYGYTF

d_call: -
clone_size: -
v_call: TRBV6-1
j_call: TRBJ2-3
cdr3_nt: TGTGCCAGCAGTGACAACACAGATACGCAGTATTTT
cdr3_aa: CASSDNTDTQYF

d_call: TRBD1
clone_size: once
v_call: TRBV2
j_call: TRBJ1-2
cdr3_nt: TGTGCCAGCAGGGAAGCCCCTGGGACAGCTAACTATGGCTACACCTTC
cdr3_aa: CASREAPGTANYGYTF

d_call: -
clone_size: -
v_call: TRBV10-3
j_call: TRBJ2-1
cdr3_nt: TGTGCCACTAAAACAGGGACGGGTTACAATGAGCAGTTCTTC
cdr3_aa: CATKTGTGYNEQFF

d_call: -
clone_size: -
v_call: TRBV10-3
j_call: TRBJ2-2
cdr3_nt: TGTGCCATCAGTGAACACGACAGGCAAGCAACGAACACCGGGGAGCTGTTTTTT
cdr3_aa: CAISEHDRQATNTGELFF

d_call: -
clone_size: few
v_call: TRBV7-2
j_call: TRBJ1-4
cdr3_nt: TGTGCCAGCAGCTCTACAGGTGCCGTGGGAAAACTGTTTTTT
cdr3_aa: CASSSTGAVGKLFF

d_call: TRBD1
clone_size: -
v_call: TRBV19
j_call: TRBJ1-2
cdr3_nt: TGTGCCAGCATCCCTCAGGGGGCGCATGGTGGCTACACCTTC
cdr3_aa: CASIPQGAHGGYTF

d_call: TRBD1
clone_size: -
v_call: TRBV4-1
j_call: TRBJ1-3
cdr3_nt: TGCGCCAGCAGCCAATTACAGGGGTCTGGAAACACCATATATTTT
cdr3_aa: CASSQLQGSGNTIYF

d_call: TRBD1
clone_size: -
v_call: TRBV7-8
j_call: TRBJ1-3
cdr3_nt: TGTGCCAGCAGCCAGGACAGGACCTCTGGAAACACCATATATTTT
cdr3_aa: CASSQDRTSGNTIYF

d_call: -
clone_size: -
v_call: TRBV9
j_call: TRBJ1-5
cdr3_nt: TGTGCCAGCAGCGCCTTCGATGAGAGCAATCAGCCCCAGCATTTT
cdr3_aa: CASSAFDESNQPQHF

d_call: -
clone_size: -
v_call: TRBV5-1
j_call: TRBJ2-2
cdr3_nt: TGCGCCAGCAGCTTGGTAGGCGGAATTGACACCGGGGAGCTGTTTTTT
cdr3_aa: CASSLVGGIDTGELFF

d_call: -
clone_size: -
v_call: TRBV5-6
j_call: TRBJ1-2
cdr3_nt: TGTGCCAGCAGACCCAATCGCGCGGGGAGCTACACCTTC
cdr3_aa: CASRPNRAGSYTF